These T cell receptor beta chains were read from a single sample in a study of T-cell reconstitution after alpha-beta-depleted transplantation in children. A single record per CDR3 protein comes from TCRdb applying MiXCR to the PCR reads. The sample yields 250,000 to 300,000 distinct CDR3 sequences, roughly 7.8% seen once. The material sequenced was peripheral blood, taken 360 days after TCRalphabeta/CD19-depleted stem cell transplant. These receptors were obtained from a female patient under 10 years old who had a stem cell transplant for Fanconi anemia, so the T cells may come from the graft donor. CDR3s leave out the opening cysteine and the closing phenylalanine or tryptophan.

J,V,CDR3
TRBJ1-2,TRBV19,ASQRGRSYGYT
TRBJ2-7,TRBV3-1,ASSQIDRNYEQY
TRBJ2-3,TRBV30,AWSPLGPDTQY
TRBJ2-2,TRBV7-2,ASSLVGGLHGELF
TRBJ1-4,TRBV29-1,SAVRGPNEKLF
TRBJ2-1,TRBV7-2,ASSISPTYEQF
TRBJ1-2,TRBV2,ASRDGTDYGYT
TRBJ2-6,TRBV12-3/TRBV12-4,ASSHRVSGANVLT
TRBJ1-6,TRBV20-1,SARRTGDNRAVYNSPLH
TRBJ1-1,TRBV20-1,SAGRYRGPNTEAF
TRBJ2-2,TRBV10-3,AISRDRESAGELF
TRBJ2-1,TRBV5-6,ASSLGPSGPFNEQF
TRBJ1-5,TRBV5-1,ASSLVPGMDQPQH
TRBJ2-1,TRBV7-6,ASRLGGGGGSYNEQF
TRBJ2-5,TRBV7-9,ASSLFVQETQY
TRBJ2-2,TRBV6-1,ASSEGDREGTGELF
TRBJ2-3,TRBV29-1,SVQSGFRGGVDTQY
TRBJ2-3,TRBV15,ATSGVGLAGGPTDTQY
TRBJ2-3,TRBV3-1,ASSQAFRGTSDTQY
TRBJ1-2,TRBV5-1,ASSLDKGRAFNYGYT
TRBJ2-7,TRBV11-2,ASSLLASGYPPRRY
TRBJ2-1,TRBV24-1,ATSDTGTDYNEQF
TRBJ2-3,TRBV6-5,ASSYSGFSGSTDTQY
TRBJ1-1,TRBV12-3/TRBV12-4,ASRGGTGAEAF
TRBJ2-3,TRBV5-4,ASRPSDTHTQY
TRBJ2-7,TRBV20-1,SASFQVSSYEQY
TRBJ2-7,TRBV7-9,ASSLEAVSYEQY
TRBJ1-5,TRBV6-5,ASSYETGGHQPQH
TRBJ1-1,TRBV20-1,SARDMRQVAREAF
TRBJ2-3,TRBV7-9,ASSRDGFTDTQY
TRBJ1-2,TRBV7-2,ASSLVGSQSYGYT
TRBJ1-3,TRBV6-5,ASSYLSQGAAGNTIY
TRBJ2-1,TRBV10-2,ASMMPGLRIPYNEQF
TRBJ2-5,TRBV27,ASSSAGRGEPQETQY
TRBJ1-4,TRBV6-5,ASSYSRFPPNEKLF
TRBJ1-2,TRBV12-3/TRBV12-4,ASSLRQRFNYGYT
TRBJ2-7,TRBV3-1,ASSHTGSSGYEQY
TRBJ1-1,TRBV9,ASSVSGGGTEAF
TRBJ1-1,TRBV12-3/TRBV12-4,ASSTTGGMDTEAF
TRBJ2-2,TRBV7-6,ASSVGSGIVELF
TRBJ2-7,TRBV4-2,ASSQGGSEQY